One sample yielded the 30 T cell receptor beta chains listed below, sequenced in a study of tumor-infiltrating lymphocytes in oesophageal squamous cell carcinoma. Each CDR3 protein is one row after TCRdb ran MiXCR on the PCR reads. The table includes more than 10,000 distinct CDR3 sequences, roughly 51% detected once. Sequences were obtained from esophageal tumor tissue. These receptors all stem from a male donor with esophageal squamous cell carcinoma.

The V and J genes are TRBV20-1 and TRBJ1-2; D is unresolved. CDR3 length: 12 residues. The germline V gene encodes CDR1 DFQATT and CDR2 SNEGSKA (reference sequence). The germline V and J ends were trimmed by 3 bases and 1 base, with 6 bases remaining between them. CDR3 in DNA: TGCAGTGCTAGTGCGGATAACTATGGCTACACCTTC. Amino acids: CSASADNYGYTF.

This chain's CDR3 is CASSIQGGVSYEQYF. Written as DNA, the CDR3 is TGTGCCAGCAGCATACAGGGGGGGGTCTCCTACGAGCAGTACTTC. The V and J genes are TRBV7-9 and TRBJ2-5; maybe TRBD1 (8 bases). The J call may be incorrect, as the DNA end agrees better with TRBJ2-7. Germline lookup yields CDR1 SEHNR and CDR2 FQNEAQ (reference sequence). The CDR3 runs to 15 residues.

This clonotype was seen only a few times. In DNA, the CDR3 is TGTGCCAGCAGCAGGGACAGGGGATACGAGCAGTACTTC. The encoded protein is CASSRDRGYEQYF. The rearrangement uses TRBV7-6 and TRBJ2-1, with 10 bases fitting TRBD1. With the DNA end fitting TRBJ2-7 better, the J assignment may be wrong. CDR3 size: 13 residues. Germline CDR1 is SGHVS and CDR2 is FNYEAQ.

The sample holds many counts of this clonotype. The CDR3 DNA follows: TGTGCCAGCAGCCAAGATCTAGCGGGAGGGGAACAGTTCTTC. Residues: CASSQDLAGGEQFF. V usage is TRBV3-1 and J usage is TRBJ2-1; 12 bases match TRBD2. The V gene's germline CDR1 is LGHDT and CDR2 YNNKEL (reference sequence). The junction had 4 bases not matched to a gene; V was cut back by 0 bases and J by 13 bases. This CDR3 contains 14 residues.

Concerning this clonotype itself: The final CDR3 position lacks the conserved phenylalanine or tryptophan, pointing to a likely read error. Because the CDR3's place on the DNA is in doubt, the DNA is left out and the CDR3 is given as listed by TCRdb. V and J are TRBV7-2 and TRBJ2-4; TRBD1 was called by the table and not checked on the DNA. The CDR3 comprises 17 residues, both ends counted. The V gene's germline CDR1 is SGHTA and CDR2 FQGNSA. CDR3 residues: CASSRRSDRGVSTSSTS.

As to this clonotype: The conserved closing phenylalanine or tryptophan is absent in this CDR3, likely reflecting a read error. Because the CDR3's place on the DNA is in doubt, the DNA is left out and the CDR3 is given as listed by TCRdb. The chain joins TRBV28 to TRBJ2-7; the listed D gene, TRBD1, was not tested against the DNA. The V gene's germline CDR1 is MDHEN and CDR2 SYDVKM. The CDR3 spans 15 residues, counting both ends. The CDR3 loop is CASSSQGYYGYTFGS.

This clonotype was found many times. The chain employs TRBV5-6 and TRBJ2-5; 14 bases are a match to TRBD2. Germline V CDR1 and CDR2: SGHDT, YYEEEE. Trimming at V came to 4 bases and at J to 5 bases, leaving 4 bases not matched to a gene. The CDR3 runs 15 residues. CDR3 sequence reads: CASSLRLAGGETQYF. In DNA form, the CDR3 reads TGTGCCAGCAGCCTAAGACTAGCGGGAGGGGAGACCCAGTACTTC.

This clonotype was counted only a few times. The chain recombines TRBV28 with TRBJ2-7; TRBD1 or TRBD2 may be the D gene (5 bases each). Trimming removed 3 bases at V and 2 bases at J, with 17 bases between. Germline V gene data show CDR1 as MDHEN and CDR2 as SYDVKM. The CDR3 has 16 residues. CDR3 sequence: CASSLSTGTVTYEQYF. DNA of the CDR3: TGTGCCAGCAGTTTGTCCACCGGGACGGTAACCTACGAGCAGTACTTC.

This chain links TRBV7-6 with TRBJ2-7; no firm D call. This CDR3 has 15 amino acids. Deletions cut 0 bases from V and 0 bases from J, with 9 bases between. Germline CDR1 is SGHVS and CDR2 is FNYEAQ. This chain's CDR3 is CASSLASGGSYEQYF. CDR3 DNA: TGTGCCAGCAGCTTAGCGTCAGGCGGCTCCTACGAGCAGTACTTC.

This clonotype was seen only a few times. Here the CDR3 DNA reads TGTGCCAGCAGCCCTCAACTTACTAGCGGGGGTGAGCAGTTCTTC. This sequence encodes CASSPQLTSGGEQFF. V and J are TRBV7-3 and TRBJ2-1; TRBD2 aligns across 11 bases. CDR1 and CDR2 (germline): SGHTA, FQGTGA. V trimming: 5 bases; J trimming: 9 bases; junction bases outside the gene matches: 9. The CDR3 is made up of 15 amino acids.

This clonotype appeared a few times. This rearrangement joins TRBV7-8 to TRBJ2-5; D perhaps matches TRBD1 (6 bases). Germline lookup yields CDR1 SGHVS and CDR2 FQNEAQ. V was trimmed by 5 bases and J by 5 bases, leaving 18 bases between them. The CDR3 contains 15 residues. The CDR3: CASSIRQANGETQYF. CDR3 in DNA: TGTGCCAGCAGCATAAGACAGGCAAACGGGGAGACCCAGTACTTC.

The table lists this clonotype with a few counts. The chain links TRBV7-9 to TRBJ2-1; D ambiguous. Germline V gene data show CDR1 as SEHNR and CDR2 as FQNEAQ (reference sequence). Trimming removed 0 bases at V and 10 bases at J, with 10 bases between. The CDR3 spans 13 residues. The CDR3 loop is CASSLASLAEQFF. The CDR3 DNA reads as TGTGCCAGCAGCTTAGCGAGTTTGGCAGAGCAGTTCTTC. Using reference TRBV7-9 and TRBJ2-1 for the parts outside the CDR3, the full variable domain is DTGVSQNPRHKITKRGQNVTFRCDPISEHNRLYWYRQTLGQGPEFLTYFQNEAQLEKSRLLSDRFSAERPKGSFSTLEIQRTEQGDSAMYLCASSLASLAEQFFGPGTRLTVL.

The sample holds a few counts of this clonotype. J is TRBJ2-1 and V is TRBV6-6, with 10 bases fitting TRBD1. The J call is uncertain, as TRBJ2-5 better fits the DNA end. The CDR3 runs 15 residues. Per the germline V gene, CDR1 is MNHNY and CDR2 is SVGAGI (reference sequence). CDR3 sequence (DNA): TGTGCCAGCAGACCCGGGACAGGGGATTTGGAGACCCAGTACTTC. Protein: CASRPGTGDLETQYF.

The rearrangement uses TRBV6-6 and TRBJ1-1, with D maybe TRBD1 (5 bases). The CDR3 length is 13 residues. Germline assignment: CDR1 MNHNY and CDR2 SVGAGI (reference sequence). The ends were cut back, 0 bases at V and 6 bases at J, with 8 bases in the middle. Here the CDR3 reads CASSYSNRPEAFF. In nucleotides, the CDR3 is TGTGCCAGCAGTTACTCGAACAGGCCTGAAGCTTTCTTT.

Many counts were recorded for this clonotype. The chain employs TRBV7-9 and TRBJ2-7; D unclear. Trimming removed 5 bases from V and 0 bases from J, with 8 bases in between. Germline loops: CDR1 SEHNR, CDR2 FQNEAQ (reference sequence). This CDR3 has 13 residues. CDR3 nucleotides: TGTGCCAGCAGCCCGCTGAACTCCTACGAGCAGTACTTC. Its translation: CASSPLNSYEQYF. Full variable domain (outside the CDR3, taken from reference TRBV7-9 and TRBJ2-7): DTGVSQNPRHKITKRGQNVTFRCDPISEHNRLYWYRQTLGQGPEFLTYFQNEAQLEKSRLLSDRFSAERPKGSFSTLEIQRTEQGDSAMYLCASSPLNSYEQYFGPGTRLTVT.

Concerning this clonotype: This CDR3 is missing its conserved last phenylalanine or tryptophan, likely due to a read error. The DNA is left out, because the CDR3 cannot be placed on it with certainty; the CDR3 is given as TCRdb lists it. The chain has TRBV6-5 and TRBJ1-1; the table assigns TRBD1, which was not confirmed against the DNA. Per the germline V gene, CDR1 is MNHEY and CDR2 is SVGAGI. From its first to its last residue, the CDR3 has 17 amino acids. The CDR3: CASRGTEGSWGPSTSGQ.

By proportion, this clonotype is medium-sized. The V call is TRBV7-2, the J call TRBJ2-3, with 7 nucleotides matching TRBD2. CDR3 length equals 15 residues. Looked up from germline, CDR1 is SGHTA and CDR2 is FQGNSA. V was pared by 6 bases and J by 0 bases, with 6 bases of the junction left unmatched. Here the CDR3 DNA reads TGTGCCAGCAGTCGGGACTACCTCAGCACAGATACGCAGTATTTT. This encodes CASSRDYLSTDTQYF.

This clonotype appeared once. The chain recombines TRBV28 with TRBJ2-3, with 8 bases aligning to TRBD2. The V gene's germline CDR1 is MDHEN and CDR2 SYDVKM. V was pared by 7 bases and J by 6 bases, with 6 bases of the junction left unmatched. The CDR3 runs to 13 residues. For the CDR3, the DNA is TGTGCCAGCACGTTTAGCGGGATTGATACGCAGTATTTT. This translates into CASTFSGIDTQYF.

This sequence joins TRBV7-3 and TRBJ2-5, with 13 bases aligning to TRBD2. The CDR3 loop spans 17 amino acids. CDR1 is SGHTA and CDR2 is FQGTGA in the germline V gene. V gave up 5 bases and J gave up 4 bases; unmatched junction bases: 10. The CDR3 reads CASSETPGLAGRETQYF. CDR3 nucleotide sequence: TGTGCCAGCAGCGAAACTCCGGGACTAGCGGGAAGAGAGACCCAGTACTTC.

This chain joins TRBV20-1 and TRBJ2-7; the D is unclear. The J call is doubtful: the DNA matches TRBJ2-1 better. The CDR3 consists of 14 residues. Germline values: CDR1 DFQATT, CDR2 SNEGSKA (reference sequence). In nucleotides, the CDR3 is TGCAGTGCTATGGCCAGACTGACATACAATGAGCAGTTCTTC. Its protein product is CSAMARLTYNEQFF.

This clonotype was counted a few times. The V and J genes are TRBV7-9 and TRBJ1-2; the match to TRBD1 covers 7 bases. Germline V lookup: CDR1 SEHNR, CDR2 FQNEAQ (reference sequence). This CDR3 spans 15 amino acids. V lost 0 bases and J lost 8; bases outside the gene matches: 9. The CDR3 loop reads CASSLATQTGHGYTF. The CDR3 DNA reads TGTGCCAGCAGCTTAGCTACTCAGACAGGGCACGGCTACACCTTC.

This chain connects TRBV7-6 to TRBJ1-1, with TRBD1 matching over 7 bases. Trimming at V came to 4 bases and at J to 5 bases, leaving 10 bases not matched to a gene. The germline V gene has CDR1 SGHVS and CDR2 FNYEAQ. The CDR3 contains 15 residues. The CDR3 DNA reads TGTGCCAGCAGCTCATCCCGACAGGGAGGTACTGAAGCTTTCTTT. Its translation: CASSSSRQGGTEAFF.

For this clonotype: In this CDR3 the conserved last residue, phenylalanine or tryptophan, is missing, so a read error is likely. The limits of the CDR3 on the DNA are not certain, so only TCRdb's listed CDR3 is given. The chain has TRBV20-1 and TRBJ2-2; the D call of TRBD2 is as the table states it, not checked on the DNA. The CDR3 length equals 8 residues, ends included. Germline V gives CDR1 DFQATT, CDR2 SNEGSKA (reference sequence). The chain's CDR3 is CSARPRLA.

The V gene is TRBV19, the J gene TRBJ2-3; 7 nucleotides match TRBD1. The J call may be in error: the DNA end matches TRBJ2-7 better. Germline loops: CDR1 LNHDA, CDR2 SQIVND (reference sequence). The CDR3 covers 14 residues. CDR3 residues: CASSMGQLMGEQYF. In nucleotides, the CDR3 is TGTGCCAGTAGTATGGGACAGCTCATGGGTGAGCAGTACTTC.

This clonotype is categorized as large. This chain joins TRBV28 and TRBJ2-7; 8 nucleotides line up with TRBD2. The CDR3 contains 15 residues. J was trimmed by 7 bases and V by 3 bases; bases with no gene match: 11. Germline loops: CDR1 MDHEN, CDR2 SYDVKM. This CDR3 is CASSFSGGPYPEQYF. CDR3 coding DNA: TGTGCCAGCAGTTTCTCGGGGGGGCCTTACCCGGAGCAGTACTTC.

V is TRBV7-9 and J is TRBJ2-5; no firm D call. The DNA end favors TRBJ2-1, so the J call may be wrong. This CDR3 has 16 residues. Germline V gives CDR1 SEHNR, CDR2 FQNEAQ (reference sequence). Here the CDR3 reads CASSLVLTHLDNEQFF. As DNA, the CDR3 is TGTGCCAGCAGCTTAGTCCTTACTCACCTCGACAATGAGCAGTTCTTC.

The rearrangement uses TRBV7-3 and TRBJ2-5; no reliable D call. The DNA end is a closer match to TRBJ2-1, so the J assignment may be wrong. The CDR3 contains 13 residues. Germline V CDR1 and CDR2: SGHTA, FQGTGA. The CDR3 DNA reads as TGTGCCAGCAGCTTGGCCCCCTGGGAAGAGCAGTTCTTC. This encodes CASSLAPWEEQFF.

This clonotype was seen repeatedly, ten times or more. The V call is TRBV10-2, the J call TRBJ1-2; TRBD1 is a possible D gene (5 bases). Germline V gives CDR1 WSHSY, CDR2 SAAADI. This CDR3 region has 13 residues. Trimming shortened V by 6 bases and J by 4 bases, and 12 bases separated the two germline ends. The CDR3 loop reads CASSERQLYGYTF. The CDR3 bases are TGCGCCAGCAGCGAGAGACAGCTCTATGGCTACACCTTC.

The chain links TRBV6-1 to TRBJ1-4, with a weak D call TRBD1 (6 bases). Germline values: CDR1 MNHNS, CDR2 SASEGT. V was cut by 2 bases and J by 0 bases, with 10 bases left in between. The CDR3 has 16 residues. CDR3 amino acids: CASSELTGATNEKLFF. Written as DNA, the CDR3 is TGTGCCAGCAGTGAACTGACAGGCGCAACTAATGAAAAACTGTTTTTT.

The chain employs TRBV11-3 and TRBJ2-1; the match to TRBD2 covers 7 bases. V lost 2 bases and J lost 6; bases outside the gene matches: 1. The V gene's germline CDR1 is SGHNT and CDR2 YENEEA. This CDR3 spans 13 amino acids. The CDR3 is CASSLRGVNEQFF. As DNA, the CDR3 is TGTGCCAGCAGCTTACGGGGGGTCAATGAGCAGTTCTTC. Combining the CDR3 with reference TRBV11-3 and TRBJ2-1 gives the whole variable domain EAGVVQSPRYKIIEKKQPVAFWCNPISGHNTLYWYLQNLGQGPELLIRYENEEAVDDSQLPKDRFSAERLKGVDSTLKIQPAELGDSAVYLCASSLRGVNEQFFGPGTRLTVL.